This T cell receptor (beta chain) stems from a study of human versus mouse CDR3 diversity and MHC coevolution. Study outcomes and limitations: Most of the three human donors had the lowest clonal inequality. Compared with mice, human CDR3s carried more deletions and insertions on average.

Sorting isolated naive CD4 T cells lacking CD45RO and expressing CD62L. In regard to this clone: Its antigen is undetermined.

The germline gives CDR1 SGHAT, CDR2 FQNNGV. V trimming: 1 base; J trimming: 2 bases; junction bases outside the gene matches: 10. The CDR3 sequence is 19 residues long. Data came from immunoSEQ multiplex PCR; TCRdb stores just in-frame clones and leaves some out. The sample has about 81,000 clones; about 94% are singletons. The TCR was taken from a person aged 30-70 years in good health. The rearrangement joins TRBV11-2 to TRBJ2-3; 12 positions agree with TRBD2. The sequenced sample consisted of naive CD4+ T cells from blood. The subset is: CD45RO-negative CD62L-positive naive CD4 T cells. The CDR3 region is CASSLAGRLAGVHTDTQYF. CDR3 nucleotides: TGTGCCAGCAGCTTAGCGGGCCGACTAGCGGGGGTCCACACAGATACGCAGTATTTT.